The present T cell receptor (beta chain) was sequenced within a study of CD8+CD57+ T cells in acquired aplastic anemia. TCR beta VDJ and CDR3 profiles were obtained from a genomic DNA template. Each CDR3 protein gets one entry after TCRdb re-called the reads with MiXCR. The repertoire holds tens of thousands of distinct CDR3 sequences, with roughly 63% as singletons. All sequencing subjects had displayed CD8+CD57+ cell expansion on flow cytometry. Germline V CDR1 and CDR2: LNHNV, YYDKDF (reference sequence). V lost 4 bases to trimming and J lost 4 bases, with 11 bases between them. The CDR3 consists of 14 residues.

The sequence was obtained from a human donor with aplastic anemia. Sequencing was done on a sample of sorted CD4+, CD8+, or CD8+CD57+ T cells (not recorded which) from PBMCs. The chain links TRBV15 to TRBJ1-5, with D possibly matching TRBD1 (6 bases). The CDR3 region has the DNA TGTGCCACCAGCACCCGGACAGCTAATCAGCCCCAGCATTTT. It encodes CATSTRTANQPQHF.